The present T cell receptor (beta chain) was sequenced within a study of cytomegalovirus exposure and HLA in healthy donors. V was pared by 0 bases and J by 7 bases, with 13 bases between. This CDR3 spans 15 amino acids. CDR1 and CDR2 from the germline V gene are KGHSH and LQKENI. With 60 Vbeta and 13 Jbeta primers, the PCR was carried out. Produced via immunoSEQ multiplex PCR; TCRdb's table is partial and in-frame only. The data contain roughly 49,000 clones, around 81% of them singletons. The chain combines TRBV18 with TRBJ2-4; TRBD1 is a possible D gene (5 bases). This sequence was found in a boy between 10 and 17 years old in good health and CMV-seropositive. Sequenced sample: PBMCs. The CDR3 sequence: CASSPPGRSGNIQYF. CDR3 nucleotides: TGTGCCAGCTCACCACCTGGAAGATCAGGGAACATTCAGTACTTC.